This T cell receptor (beta chain) was sequenced for a study of T cell clonality in common variable immunodeficiency. Replacement immunoglobulin had been given to every CVID subject for at least one year. No CVID subject was ill or on immunomodulatory drugs when sampled. Regarding the study as a whole: Common variable immunodeficiency TCR beta sequences reportedly had fewer deletions and N-nucleotide insertions. Compared with controls, CVID subjects had fewer shared TCRbeta clones.

V lost 0 bases to trimming and J lost 9 bases, with 6 bases between them. Germline V gene sequence: CDR1 SEHNR, CDR2 FQNEAQ (reference sequence). The CDR3 is made up of 12 amino acids. As regards this clone: What it binds is not known. The DNA ends 3 residues before the CDR3 does, and the rest of the CDR3 is filled in from the germline J gene.

Profiled with immunoSEQ multiplex PCR; TCRdb holds only in-frame clones, not every one. Listed for the sample are just over 15,000 clones, none seen a single time. Sequencing used peripheral blood mononuclear cells. This chain joins TRBV7-9 and TRBJ2-1; D unclear. The receptor was derived from a human donor with common variable immunodeficiency. The CDR3 sequence: CASSLARIEQFF. The covered CDR3 bases are TGTGCCAGCAGCTTAGCGCGTATTGAG.